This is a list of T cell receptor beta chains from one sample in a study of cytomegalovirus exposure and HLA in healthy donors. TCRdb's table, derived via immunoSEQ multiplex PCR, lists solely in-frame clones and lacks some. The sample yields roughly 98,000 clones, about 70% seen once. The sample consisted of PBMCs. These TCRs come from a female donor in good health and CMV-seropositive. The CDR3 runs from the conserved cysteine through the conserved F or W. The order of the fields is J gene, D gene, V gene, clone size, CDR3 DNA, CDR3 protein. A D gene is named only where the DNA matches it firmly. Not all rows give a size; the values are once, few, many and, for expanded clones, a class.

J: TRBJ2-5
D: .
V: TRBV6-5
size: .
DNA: TGTGCCAGCAGTTGGAACGGGCAAGAGACCCAGTACTTC
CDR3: CASSWNGQETQYF

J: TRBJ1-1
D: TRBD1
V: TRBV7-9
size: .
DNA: TGTGCCAGCAGCACTGGACAGGGTTTGCACACTGAAGCTTTCTTT
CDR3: CASSTGQGLHTEAFF

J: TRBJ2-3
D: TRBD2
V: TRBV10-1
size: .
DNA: TGCGCCAGCAGCGTTAGCGGGGCCGCTCAAGATACGCAGTATTTT
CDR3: CASSVSGAAQDTQYF

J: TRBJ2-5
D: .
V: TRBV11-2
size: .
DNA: TGTGCCAGCAGCTTAGGAGCAGGGAACCAAGAGACCCAGTACTTC
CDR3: CASSLGAGNQETQYF

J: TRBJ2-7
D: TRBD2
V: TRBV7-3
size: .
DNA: TGTGCCAGCAGCTTAAGGGGGGGAGGCTACGAGCAGTACTTC
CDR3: CASSLRGGGYEQYF

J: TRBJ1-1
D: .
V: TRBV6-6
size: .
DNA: TGTGCCAGCAGTGGACAGAAAGGGACTGAAGCTTTCTTT
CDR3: CASSGQKGTEAFF

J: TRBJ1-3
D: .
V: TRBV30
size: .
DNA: TGTGCCTGGAGGCCGGGGGGAAACACCATATATTTT
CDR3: CAWRPGGNTIYF

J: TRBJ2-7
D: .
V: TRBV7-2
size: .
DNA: TGTGCCAGCAGCTTAAGCAGGAACTACGAGCAGTACTTC
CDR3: CASSLSRNYEQYF

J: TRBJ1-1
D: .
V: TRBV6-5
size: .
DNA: TGTGCCAGCAGTTACTCGGTTGGGCGTGGGACTGAAGCTTTCTTT
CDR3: CASSYSVGRGTEAFF

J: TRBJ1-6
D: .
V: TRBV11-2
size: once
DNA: TGTGCCAGCAGCTTCGAGAGCTCCTATAATTCACCCCTCCACTTT
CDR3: CASSFESSYNSPLHF

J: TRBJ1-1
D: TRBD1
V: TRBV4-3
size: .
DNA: TGCGCCAGCAGCCAACCTATGACAGGGGGCACTGAAGCTTTCTTT
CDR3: CASSQPMTGGTEAFF

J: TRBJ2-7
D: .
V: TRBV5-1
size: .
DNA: TGCGCCAGCAGCCAAAACGGCTACGAGCAGTACTTC
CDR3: CASSQNGYEQYF

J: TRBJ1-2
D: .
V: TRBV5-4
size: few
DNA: TGTGCCAGCAGCTCTGGAGCGGGGAACGCCTATGGCTACACCTTC
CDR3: CASSSGAGNAYGYTF

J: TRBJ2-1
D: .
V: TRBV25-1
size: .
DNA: TGTGCCAGCAGTGAAGGAGGGGTCTCCTACAATGAGCAGTTCTTC
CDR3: CASSEGGVSYNEQFF

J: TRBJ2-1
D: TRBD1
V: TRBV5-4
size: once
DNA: TGTGCCAGCAGCCCCGGACAGGTATCCTACAATGAGCAGTTCTTC
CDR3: CASSPGQVSYNEQFF

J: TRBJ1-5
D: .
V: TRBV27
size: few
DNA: TGTGCCAGCAGTTCCCGACTACCCTCAAATCAGCCCCAGCATTTT
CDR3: CASSSRLPSNQPQHF

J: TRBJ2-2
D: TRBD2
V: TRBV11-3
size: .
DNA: TGTGCCAGCAGCCTCGGAGGAGCGGGAGACACCGGGGAGCTGTTTTTT
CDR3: CASSLGGAGDTGELFF

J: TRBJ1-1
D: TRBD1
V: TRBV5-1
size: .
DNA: TGCGCCAGCAGCCTAGGACAGGGGAGGTACACTGAAGCTTTCTTT
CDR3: CASSLGQGRYTEAFF

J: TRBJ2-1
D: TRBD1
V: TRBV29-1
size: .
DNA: TGCAGCGTTGAGGGACAGGGTTACGATGAGCAGTTCTTC
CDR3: CSVEGQGYDEQFF

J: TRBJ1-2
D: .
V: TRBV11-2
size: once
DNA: TGTGCCAGCAGCTTAGCGGAGGAAGTTGTCTATGGCTACACCTTC
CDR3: CASSLAEEVVYGYTF

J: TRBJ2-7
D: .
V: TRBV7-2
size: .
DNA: TGTGCCAGCAGCTTAGATCAAGGGAGGACCTACGAGCAGTACTTC
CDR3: CASSLDQGRTYEQYF

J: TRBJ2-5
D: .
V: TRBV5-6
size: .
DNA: TGTGCCAGCAGCTTTGGCGGCCAAGAGACCCAGTACTTC
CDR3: CASSFGGQETQYF

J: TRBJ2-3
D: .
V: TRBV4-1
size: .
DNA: TGCGCCAGCAGGAGTCCCGCGGCGGAGACTAGCACAGATACGCAGTATTTT
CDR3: CASRSPAAETSTDTQYF

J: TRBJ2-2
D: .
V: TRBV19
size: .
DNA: TGTGCCAGCTTGGACAGAATCACCGGGGAGCTGTTTTTT
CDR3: CASLDRITGELFF

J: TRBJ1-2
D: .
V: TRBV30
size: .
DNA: TGTGCCTGGAGTCTGACACGCCGGAATGGCTACACCTTC
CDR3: CAWSLTRRNGYTF

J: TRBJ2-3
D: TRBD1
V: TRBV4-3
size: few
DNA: TGCGCCAGCAGCCATCCTGGACAGGGCCCAGATACGCAGTATTTT
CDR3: CASSHPGQGPDTQYF

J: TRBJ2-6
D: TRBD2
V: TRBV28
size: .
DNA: TGTGCCAGCAGTTTATTGGGAGGGGGGGCCAACGTCCTGACTTTC
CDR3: CASSLLGGGANVLTF